A single sample is the source of the 9 T cell receptor beta chains below, sequenced in a study of blood T cells in healthy people across ages. The second PCR ran 7 to 11 cycles with a sample-barcoded 5' primer and J-beta primers. TCRdb called the 5' RACE reads again in MiXCR, with one record for every CDR3 protein. The table has about 1.8 million distinct CDR3 sequences, just under 50% seen once. The sequenced sample consisted of blood. These receptors all stem from a middle-aged woman in good health.

CDR3 residues: CASAGSDTQYF. CDR3 sequence (DNA): TGTGCCTCGGCAGGGTCAGATACGCAGTATTTT. The chain employs TRBV10-3 and TRBJ2-3, with D maybe TRBD1 (5 bases). The CDR3 has 11 amino acids. The germline gives CDR1 ENHRY, CDR2 SYGVKD. The V end lost 11 bases, the J end lost 4 bases, and 10 bases lay between the germline ends.

The chain links TRBV28 to TRBJ2-7; TRBD1 might be the D (5 bases). Germline V gives CDR1 MDHEN, CDR2 SYDVKM. The germline V and J ends were trimmed by 4 bases and 2 bases, with 12 bases remaining between them. CDR3 size: 14 residues. CDR3 region: CASSSRDPPYEQYF. As DNA, the CDR3 is TGTGCCAGCAGTTCCAGGGATCCCCCCTACGAGCAGTACTTC.

The J gene is TRBJ2-1, the V gene TRBV20-1; TRBD2 agrees at 9 bases. Germline CDR1 DFQATT, CDR2 SNEGSKA (reference sequence). The CDR3 has 17 residues. The ends lost 0 bases at V and 6 bases at J; junction bases unmatched: 12. CDR3 nucleotides: TGCAGTGCTAGAGAAAGACGGATAGCGGGAGCTACCAATGAGCAGTTCTTC. It encodes CSARERRIAGATNEQFF.

This clonotype has a count of ten or more. V is TRBV10-3 and J is TRBJ2-5; possible D gene TRBD1, 5 bases. Germline V gene sequence: CDR1 ENHRY, CDR2 SYGVKD. The V end was cut by 3 bases, the J end by 5 bases, with 13 bases between. The CDR3 covers 14 residues. CDR3 region: CAISDLGRRETQYF. The CDR3, as DNA: TGTGCCATCAGTGATCTGGGGCGGCGTGAGACCCAGTACTTC.

The rearrangement joins TRBV4-2 to TRBJ2-5, with D possibly matching TRBD2 (7 bases). This CDR3 has 18 residues. The germline gives CDR1 LGHNA, CDR2 YNFKEQ. Deletions cut 0 bases from V and 3 bases from J, with 20 bases between. DNA of the CDR3: TGTGCCAGCAGCCAAGATTCTCGAGTGGGGGGGCCGAAAGAGACCCAGTACTTC. This codes for CASSQDSRVGGPKETQYF.

V is TRBV7-9 and J is TRBJ2-1; no firm D call. V was cut by 1 base and J by 4 bases, with 14 bases left in between. CDR1 and CDR2 from the germline V gene are SEHNR and FQNEAQ (reference sequence). The CDR3 has 16 amino acids. The DNA for the CDR3 is TGTGCCAGCAGCTTAGTGCTTTCCCTAGGTTACAATGAGCAGTTCTTC. It specifies CASSLVLSLGYNEQFF. The variable domain in full, with the rest retrieved from reference TRBV7-9 and TRBJ2-1, is DTGVSQNPRHKITKRGQNVTFRCDPISEHNRLYWYRQTLGQGPEFLTYFQNEAQLEKSRLLSDRFSAERPKGSFSTLEIQRTEQGDSAMYLCASSLVLSLGYNEQFFGPGTRLTVL.

This clonotype appeared a few times. CDR3 bases: TGCAGCGTTGAAAGGGGGAATCAAGAGACCCAGTACTTC. Encoded protein: CSVERGNQETQYF. The chain uses TRBV29-1 and TRBJ2-5, with a weak D call TRBD1 (6 bases). Trimming shortened V by 2 bases and J by 2 bases, and 9 bases separated the two germline ends. Germline CDR1 SQVTM, CDR2 ANQGSEA. This CDR3 has 13 amino acids.

The genes are TRBV6-1 and TRBJ2-5; 9 nucleotides line up with TRBD2. Germline V gives CDR1 MNHNS, CDR2 SASEGT. The CDR3 sequence is 17 residues long. V dropped 3 bases and J dropped 1; count of bases not matched to a gene: 9. The CDR3 bases are TGTGCCAGCAGTGATGAGTGGGTAGCGGGGGTCCAAGAGACCCAGTACTTC. It encodes CASSDEWVAGVQETQYF.

The chain has TRBV6-5 and TRBJ2-5; D unclear. Germline V CDR1 and CDR2: MNHEY, SVGAGI. The germline V and J ends were trimmed by 0 bases and 2 bases, with 13 bases remaining between them. This CDR3 is 16 amino acids long. CDR3 DNA sequence: TGTGCCAGCAGTTACTCGGAAATAGAGAGACAAGAGACCCAGTACTTC. It yields the protein CASSYSEIERQETQYF.